These 27 T cell receptor beta chains were sequenced from one sample in a study of cytotoxic CD8 clonotypes in ibrutinib-treated CLL. Here immunoSEQ multiplex PCR was the method, and the copy in TCRdb shows in-frame clones only, minus some. In the table there are 90,000 to 100,000 clones, approximately 82% of which are singletons. The source material was PBMCs, sampled after 12 months of ibrutinib treatment. The receptors were gathered from a human donor with chronic lymphocytic leukemia.

The gene calls are TRBV5-1 and TRBJ1-3; 7 bases match TRBD1. With V trimmed by 4 bases and J by 4 bases, 5 bases remained unmatched. Germline V gene sequence: CDR1 SGHRS, CDR2 YFSETQ. The CDR3 is made up of 14 amino acids. CDR3 protein: CASSTTGEGNTIYF. The CDR3 nucleotides are TGCGCCAGCAGCACTACAGGGGAAGGAAACACCATATATTTT.

The chain has TRBV25-1 and TRBJ1-2, with 9 bases fitting TRBD1. The V segment lost 5 bases and the J segment 4 bases; nucleotides outside the gene matches: 11. Germline loops: CDR1 MGHDK, CDR2 SYGVNS. The CDR3 consists of 16 residues. CDR3 bases: TGTGCCAGCAGTTACCCCCCGGGACAGGGCGTCTATGGCTACACCTTC. As protein: CASSYPPGQGVYGYTF.

The rearrangement uses TRBV5-6 and TRBJ2-7; no firm D call. Germline values: CDR1 SGHDT, CDR2 YYEEEE. This CDR3 has 14 residues. Trimming removed 1 base from V and 1 base from J, with 9 bases in between. The CDR3 DNA follows: TGTGCCAGCAGCTTGTGGGGATCATCCTACGAGCAGTACTTC. Its protein is CASSLWGSSYEQYF.

This clone occurred once. The chain has TRBV5-1 and TRBJ2-3; 9 bases map to TRBD2. Germline V gene data show CDR1 as SGHRS and CDR2 as YFSETQ. Germline trimming cut 0 bases from V and 4 bases from J; bases unmatched to any gene: 0. The CDR3 has 14 residues. The CDR3 region has the DNA TGCGCCAGCAGCTTGGGACTAGCGGCAGATACGCAGTATTTT. This translates into CASSLGLAADTQYF.

The V gene is TRBV5-4, the J gene TRBJ1-2; a weak D match, TRBD1 (6 bases). CDR1 and CDR2 (germline): SGHNT, YYREEE (reference sequence). V was shortened by 4 bases and J by 6 bases, with 16 bases between the two germline ends. This CDR3 comprises 14 residues. The CDR3 DNA follows: TGTGCCAGCAGCAACAGACAGGCCGCCGATGGCTACACCTTC. As protein: CASSNRQAADGYTF.

This chain links TRBV28 with TRBJ1-5; tentative D call: TRBD1 (6 bases). The germline CDR1 and CDR2 sequences are MDHEN and SYDVKM. The CDR3 runs 13 residues. Trimming took off 5 bases at V and 4 bases at J, with 9 bases between the two ends. The CDR3 DNA sequence: TGTGCCAGCAGTGGACAGCTGAATCAGCCCCAGCATTTT. It encodes CASSGQLNQPQHF.

The J gene is TRBJ2-3, the V gene TRBV9, with 8 bases fitting TRBD2. The CDR3 spans 16 residues. Germline values: CDR1 SGDLS, CDR2 YYNGEE. Trimming cost V 1 base and J 1 base; bases outside gene matches: 5. CDR3 protein: CASSVQLRGGTDTQYF. Written as DNA, the CDR3 is TGTGCCAGCAGCGTACAATTGCGGGGGGGCACAGATACGCAGTATTTT.

The DNA of the CDR3 is TGTGCCAGCAGCTGGAGCAGGAGCGATAATTCACCCCTCCACTTT. It encodes CASSWSRSDNSPLHF. The rearrangement joins TRBV7-2 to TRBJ1-6; D call uncertain. The CDR3 is made up of 15 amino acids. CDR1 is SGHTA and CDR2 is FQGNSA in the germline V gene. The V gene lost 4 bases and the J gene lost 5 bases, with 12 bases spanning the gap.

This clone was seen just once. The genes are TRBV4-2 and TRBJ2-5, with no clear D. This CDR3 spans 15 amino acids. Germline loops: CDR1 LGHNA, CDR2 YNFKEQ. Deletions cut 0 bases from V and 2 bases from J, with 10 bases between. This CDR3 is CASSQELERQETQYF. As DNA, the CDR3 is TGTGCCAGCAGCCAAGAGCTAGAACGACAAGAGACCCAGTACTTC.

The V call is TRBV4-1, the J call TRBJ2-5; no firm D call. The length of the CDR3 is 15 residues. The germline V and J ends were trimmed by 1 base and 1 base, with 10 bases remaining between them. The germline gives CDR1 MGHRA, CDR2 YSYEKL. The CDR3 here is CASSQGIGTQETQYF. In DNA, the CDR3 is TGCGCCAGCAGCCAAGGAATAGGTACCCAAGAGACCCAGTACTTC.

This clone was found a few times. The chain combines TRBV19 with TRBJ2-7, with D tentatively TRBD1 or TRBD2 (5 bases each). CDR1 is LNHDA, CDR2 SQIVND, per germline (reference sequence). This CDR3 region has 13 residues. V was pared by 3 bases and J by 2 bases, with 8 bases between. CDR3 sequence: CASSIRGTYEQYF. The CDR3 DNA sequence: TGTGCCAGTAGTATTCGGGGCACCTACGAGCAGTACTTC.

CDR3 region: CASRKDRGSPLHF. In DNA form, the CDR3 reads TGTGCCAGCAGGAAGGACAGGGGTTCACCCCTCCACTTT. The chain employs TRBV6-6 and TRBJ1-6, with TRBD1 matching over 9 bases. CDR3 length equals 13 residues. Germline trimming cut 6 bases from V and 9 bases from J; bases unmatched to any gene: 3. Germline V CDR1 and CDR2: MNHNY, SVGAGI (reference sequence).

Concerning this clone: Distinct nucleotide sequences in the sample also encode this CDR3. CDR3: CAWSVLQARGTEAFF. The CDR3 nucleotides read TGTGCCTGGAGTGTATTACAGGCGAGGGGGACTGAAGCTTTCTTT. The chain is built from TRBV30 and TRBJ1-1, with a weak D call TRBD1 (6 bases). Germline V gene sequence: CDR1 GTSNPN, CDR2 SVGIG (reference sequence). With 0 bases removed from V and 5 bases from J, the gap between germline ends came to 16 bases. The CDR3 is made up of 15 amino acids.

The J gene is TRBJ2-5, the V gene TRBV5-1, with a possible D match to TRBD2 (5 bases). This CDR3 spans 17 amino acids. The V and J ends lost 4 bases and 4 bases respectively, with 23 bases between them. Germline V gene lookup returns CDR1 SGHRS and CDR2 YFSETQ. The CDR3 bases are TGCGCCAGCAGCCGCGGCGAGGGCACAACGGTGGGAGAGACCCAGTACTTC. It is translated as CASSRGEGTTVGETQYF.

The sample holds one count of this clone. The chain links TRBV19 to TRBJ1-5; 10 positions match TRBD1. This CDR3 has 15 residues. Germline V CDR1 and CDR2: LNHDA, SQIVND (reference sequence). The trim removed 5 bases at V and 7 bases at J, leaving 8 bases unmatched. DNA for the CDR3: TGTGCCAGTAGTCCGCGACAGGGGGCCTGGCAGCCCCAGCATTTT. This gives the protein CASSPRQGAWQPQHF.

V usage is TRBV5-6 and J usage is TRBJ1-5; possible D gene TRBD1, 5 bases. CDR3 size: 14 residues. From germline, CDR1 is SGHDT and CDR2 YYEEEE. The V gene lost 4 bases and the J gene lost 4 bases, with 12 bases spanning the gap. The CDR3 region is CASSRGGENQPQHF. CDR3 nucleotides: TGTGCCAGCAGCCGTGGGGGAGAAAATCAGCCCCAGCATTTT.

The chain carries TRBV30 and TRBJ1-1; 7 bases agree with TRBD1. The germline gives CDR1 GTSNPN, CDR2 SVGIG (reference sequence). With 3 bases clipped from V and 0 bases from J, the junction kept 7 bases outside the gene matches. This CDR3 region has 15 residues. The CDR3 protein is CAWRDRQGLNTEAFF. The CDR3 bases are TGTGCCTGGAGAGACCGACAGGGTTTGAACACTGAAGCTTTCTTT.

This clone has just one count. The rearrangement uses TRBV7-7 and TRBJ2-1, with D possibly TRBD1 on 6 matching bases. V lost 3 bases and J lost 5, with 8 bases in between. Germline CDR1 and CDR2: SSHAT and FNYEAQ (reference sequence). This CDR3 contains 13 residues. CDR3 DNA: TGTGCCAGCAGCTTGGACAGCAACAATGAGCAGTTCTTC. Protein sequence: CASSLDSNNEQFF.

This chain joins TRBV4-2 and TRBJ2-7, with 9 bases fitting TRBD1. Germline loops: CDR1 LGHNA, CDR2 YNFKEQ. V lost 0 bases and J lost 2; bases outside the gene matches: 5. The CDR3 is made up of 16 amino acids. CDR3 loop: CASSQEGTGRTYEQYF. CDR3 coding DNA: TGTGCCAGCAGCCAAGAGGGGACAGGGCGCACCTACGAGCAGTACTTC.

The V gene is TRBV2, the J gene TRBJ2-7; TRBD2 might be the D (6 bases). V was clipped by 6 bases and J by 3 bases, with 12 bases between them. The CDR3 is 13 residues long. CDR1 is SNHLY and CDR2 is FYNNEI in the germline V gene. The CDR3 DNA reads TGTGCCAGCAGGGGAGGCCGGAACTACGAGCAGTACTTC. Protein product: CASRGGRNYEQYF.

This chain joins TRBV19 and TRBJ2-7, with D unclear. Germline CDR1 reads LNHDA; CDR2 reads SQIVND (reference sequence). V was pared by 5 bases and J by 3 bases, with 8 bases between. The CDR3 loop spans 12 amino acids. The CDR3 nucleotides read TGTGCCAGTAGTCAGAATTACTACGAGCAGTACTTC. Its protein product is CASSQNYYEQYF.

V usage is TRBV28 and J usage is TRBJ2-1; D not certain. CDR3 size: 12 residues. Germline values: CDR1 MDHEN, CDR2 SYDVKM. V was shortened by 5 bases and J by 5 bases, with 7 bases between the two germline ends. This chain's CDR3 is CASSGGHNEQFF. The CDR3 region has the DNA TGTGCCAGCAGTGGTGGGCACAATGAGCAGTTCTTC.

The chain has TRBV5-4 and TRBJ1-3; D is possibly TRBD1 (6 bases). The CDR3 spans 16 residues. Trimming pared 0 bases from V and 3 bases from J, leaving 13 bases between. Germline V gene sequence: CDR1 SGHNT, CDR2 YYREEE (reference sequence). CDR3 coding DNA: TGTGCCAGCAGCTTGGACCTACAGGGTGTTGGAAACACCATATATTTT. Protein product: CASSLDLQGVGNTIYF.

The CDR3 reads CASEEAGGTKTQYF. CDR3 nucleotide sequence: TGCGCCAGCGAGGAAGCGGGGGGGACGAAGACCCAGTACTTC. The V and J genes are TRBV10-1 and TRBJ2-5; 10 bases are shared with TRBD2. Trimming cost V 8 bases and J 6 bases; bases outside gene matches: 9. CDR3 size: 14 residues. From germline, CDR1 is WNHNN and CDR2 SYGVQD (reference sequence).

This chain joins TRBV15 and TRBJ1-1; D uncertain. The germline V and J ends were trimmed by 0 bases and 4 bases, with 12 bases remaining between them. The CDR3 length is 15 residues. CDR1 and CDR2 from the germline V gene are LNHNV and YYDKDF (reference sequence). CDR3 DNA sequence: TGTGCCACCAGCAGAGAGGGAGCGGGGAGCACTGAAGCTTTCTTT. Translated: CATSREGAGSTEAFF.

The rearrangement joins TRBV7-9 to TRBJ1-1, with D unresolved. CDR1 SEHNR and CDR2 FQNEAQ come from the germline V gene (reference sequence). The length of the CDR3 is 13 residues. Trimming removed 5 bases at V and 1 base at J, with 8 bases between. The CDR3 sequence is CASSTLGNTEAFF. CDR3 in DNA: TGTGCCAGCAGCACTTTAGGGAACACTGAAGCTTTCTTT.

V gene TRBV7-9 combines with J gene TRBJ1-3; D uncertain. Germline CDR1 and CDR2: SEHNR and FQNEAQ (reference sequence). The CDR3 is 16 residues long. V lost 1 base, J lost 4 bases, and 14 bases lay in between. CDR3 bases: TGTGCCAGCAGCTTAGGTTATCAGGCGAGAGGAAACACCATATATTTT. Its translation: CASSLGYQARGNTIYF.